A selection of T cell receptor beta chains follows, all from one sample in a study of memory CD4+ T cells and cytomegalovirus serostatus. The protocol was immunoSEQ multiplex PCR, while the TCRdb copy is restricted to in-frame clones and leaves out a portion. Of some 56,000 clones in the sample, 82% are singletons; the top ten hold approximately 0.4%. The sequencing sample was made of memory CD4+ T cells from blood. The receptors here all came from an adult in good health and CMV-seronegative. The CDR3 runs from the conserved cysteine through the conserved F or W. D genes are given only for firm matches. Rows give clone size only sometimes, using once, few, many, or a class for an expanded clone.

CDR3: CASTPGGGGQETQYF
J: TRBJ2-5
V: TRBV11-2
D: TRBD2
size: once

CDR3: CASSRTERGNWDYGYTF
J: TRBJ1-2
V: TRBV12-1
D: .
size: .

CDR3: CASSPGQGRKNTEAFF
J: TRBJ1-1
V: TRBV11-3
D: TRBD1
size: .

CDR3: CASSDYEQYF
J: TRBJ2-7
V: TRBV6-4
D: .
size: .

CDR3: CASSEGFNSPLHF
J: TRBJ1-6
V: TRBV2
D: .
size: .

CDR3: CASHGQWNTGELFF
J: TRBJ2-2
V: TRBV28
D: .
size: .

CDR3: CSVSNQPQHF
J: TRBJ1-5
V: TRBV20-1
D: .
size: few

CDR3: CASSEQGEGEQFF
J: TRBJ2-1
V: TRBV11-3
D: .
size: few

CDR3: CASSLSGGGTSSTDTQYF
J: TRBJ2-3
V: TRBV7-3
D: TRBD2
size: .

CDR3: CASSQAGVAETQYF
J: TRBJ2-5
V: TRBV7-2
D: TRBD2
size: .

CDR3: CASTGTGGLGYTF
J: TRBJ1-2
V: TRBV27
D: TRBD1
size: .

CDR3: CASSRSGGTEAFF
J: TRBJ1-1
V: TRBV18
D: .
size: medium-sized

CDR3: CASSPKRNTEAFF
J: TRBJ1-1
V: TRBV14
D: .
size: .

CDR3: CSVGEGAYNEQFF
J: TRBJ2-1
V: TRBV29-1
D: .
size: .

CDR3: CASSQDQQDNYGYTF
J: TRBJ1-2
V: TRBV4-2
D: .
size: .

CDR3: CASSQINPGHNSYEQYF
J: TRBJ2-7
V: TRBV9
D: .
size: few

CDR3: CASSEAWDRAYEQYF
J: TRBJ2-7
V: TRBV6-1
D: TRBD1
size: .

CDR3: CASSSAGGLYNEQFF
J: TRBJ2-1
V: TRBV6-5
D: TRBD2
size: .

CDR3: CASSLLGTSGSTDTQYF
J: TRBJ2-3
V: TRBV5-5
D: TRBD2
size: .

CDR3: CASSEGKRGGFGELFF
J: TRBJ2-2
V: TRBV2
D: TRBD2
size: .

CDR3: CASSPGLAGAFADTQYF
J: TRBJ2-3
V: TRBV19
D: TRBD2
size: .

CDR3: CAWQTGMNTEAFF
J: TRBJ1-1
V: TRBV30
D: TRBD1
size: .

CDR3: CASSYPTPQPQHF
J: TRBJ1-5
V: TRBV6-6
D: .
size: .

CDR3: CASSVGTGTQETQYF
J: TRBJ2-5
V: TRBV9
D: .
size: .

CDR3: CASSSWTGGFEQYF
J: TRBJ2-7
V: TRBV7-8
D: TRBD1
size: .

CDR3: CASSSGTGAWETQYF
J: TRBJ2-5
V: TRBV7-3
D: TRBD1
size: .

CDR3: CASSPTGNSNTEAFF
J: TRBJ1-1
V: TRBV4-2
D: TRBD1
size: once

CDR3: CASSSQRAGNSPLHF
J: TRBJ1-6
V: TRBV6-6
D: .
size: few

CDR3: CASSLVRGQNYGYTF
J: TRBJ1-2
V: TRBV5-4
D: .
size: few

CDR3: CASSFGLGYSPLHF
J: TRBJ1-6
V: TRBV27
D: .
size: .

CDR3: CASSEWGTTDGYTF
J: TRBJ1-2
V: TRBV2
D: .
size: .

CDR3: CASSVSNTAQYF
J: TRBJ2-3
V: TRBV9
D: .
size: .

CDR3: CASSQGAGNQPQHF
J: TRBJ1-5
V: TRBV19
D: TRBD1
size: .

CDR3: CASSLAGAQETQYF
J: TRBJ2-5
V: TRBV7-6
D: .
size: .

CDR3: CASSLGFYEQYF
J: TRBJ2-7
V: TRBV5-6
D: .
size: .

CDR3: CASTSRVSGGYTF
J: TRBJ1-2
V: TRBV28
D: .
size: .

CDR3: CASSSFSTSDYTDTQYF
J: TRBJ2-3
V: TRBV4-1
D: TRBD2
size: .

CDR3: CASSVRQLPNYGYTF
J: TRBJ1-2
V: TRBV19
D: .
size: .

CDR3: CASSYDAGLVAETQYF
J: TRBJ2-5
V: TRBV7-8
D: TRBD2
size: .

CDR3: CASSGAGGPFWTF
J: TRBJ1-2
V: TRBV5-1
D: .
size: .

CDR3: CASSPRLELYGYTF
J: TRBJ1-2
V: TRBV5-8
D: .
size: .

CDR3: CASSLDGTNSPLHF
J: TRBJ1-6
V: TRBV7-2
D: .
size: .

CDR3: CASSFPGQTGGAFF
J: TRBJ1-1
V: TRBV11-1
D: .
size: .

CDR3: CASSYSSSLDQPQHF
J: TRBJ1-5
V: TRBV6-5
D: .
size: .

CDR3: CASSYSGAGTGNTIYF
J: TRBJ1-3
V: TRBV6-5
D: .
size: .

CDR3: CASRRPGQGANEQFF
J: TRBJ2-1
V: TRBV2
D: TRBD1
size: .

CDR3: CASSLGVGSSYEQYF
J: TRBJ2-7
V: TRBV7-7
D: .
size: .